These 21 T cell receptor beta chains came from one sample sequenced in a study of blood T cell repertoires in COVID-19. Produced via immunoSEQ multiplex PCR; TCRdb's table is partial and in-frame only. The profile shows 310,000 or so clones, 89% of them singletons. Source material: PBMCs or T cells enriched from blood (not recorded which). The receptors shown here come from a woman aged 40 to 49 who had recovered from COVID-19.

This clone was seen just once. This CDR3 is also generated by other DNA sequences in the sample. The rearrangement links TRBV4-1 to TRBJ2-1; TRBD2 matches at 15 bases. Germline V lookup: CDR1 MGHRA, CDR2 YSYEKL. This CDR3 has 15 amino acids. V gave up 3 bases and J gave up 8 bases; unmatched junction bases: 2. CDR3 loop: CASSHRTSGRDEQFF. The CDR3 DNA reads TGCGCCAGCAGCCACAGGACTAGCGGGAGGGATGAGCAGTTCTTC.

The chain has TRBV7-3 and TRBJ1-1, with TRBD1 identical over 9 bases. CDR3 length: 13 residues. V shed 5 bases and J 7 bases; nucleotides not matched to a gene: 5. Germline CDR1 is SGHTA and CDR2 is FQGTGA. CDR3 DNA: TGTGCCAGCAGCGCGGGACAGGGAAGTGAAGCTTTCTTT. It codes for CASSAGQGSEAFF. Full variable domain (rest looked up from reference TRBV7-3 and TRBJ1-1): GAGVSQTPSNKVTEKGKYVELRCDPISGHTALYWYRQSLGQGPEFLIYFQGTGAADDSGLPNDRFFAVRPEGSVSTLKIQRTERGDSAVYLCASSAGQGSEAFFGQGTRLTVV.

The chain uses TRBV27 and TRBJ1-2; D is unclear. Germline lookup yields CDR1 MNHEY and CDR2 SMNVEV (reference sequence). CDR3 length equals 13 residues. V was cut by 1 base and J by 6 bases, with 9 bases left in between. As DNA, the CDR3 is TGTGCCAGCAGTTTATGGTCGGGGAATGGCTACACCTTC. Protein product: CASSLWSGNGYTF.

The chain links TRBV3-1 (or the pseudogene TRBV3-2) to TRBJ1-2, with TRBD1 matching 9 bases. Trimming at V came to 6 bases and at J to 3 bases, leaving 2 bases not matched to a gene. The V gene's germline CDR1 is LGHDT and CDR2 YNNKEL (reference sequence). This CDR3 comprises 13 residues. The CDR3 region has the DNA TGTGCCAGCAGACGACAGGGGGACTATGGCTACACCTTC. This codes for CASRRQGDYGYTF.

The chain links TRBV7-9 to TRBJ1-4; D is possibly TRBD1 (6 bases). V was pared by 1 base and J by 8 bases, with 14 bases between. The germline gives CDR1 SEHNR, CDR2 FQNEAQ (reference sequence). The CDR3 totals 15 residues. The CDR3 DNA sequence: TGTGCCAGCAGCTTAGTTGGGCAGGGGAACGAAAAACTGTTTTTT. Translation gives CASSLVGQGNEKLFF. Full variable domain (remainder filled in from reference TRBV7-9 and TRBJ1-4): DTGVSQNPRHKITKRGQNVTFRCDPISEHNRLYWYRQTLGQGPEFLTYFQNEAQLEKSRLLSDRFSAERPKGSFSTLEIQRTEQGDSAMYLCASSLVGQGNEKLFFGSGTQLSVL.

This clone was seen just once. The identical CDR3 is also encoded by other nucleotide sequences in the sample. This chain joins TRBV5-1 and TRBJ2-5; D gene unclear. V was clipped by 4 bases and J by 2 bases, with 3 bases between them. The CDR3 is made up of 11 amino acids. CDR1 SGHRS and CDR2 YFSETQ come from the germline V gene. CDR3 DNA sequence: TGCGCCAGCAGCCTTCAAGAGACCCAGTACTTC. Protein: CASSLQETQYF.

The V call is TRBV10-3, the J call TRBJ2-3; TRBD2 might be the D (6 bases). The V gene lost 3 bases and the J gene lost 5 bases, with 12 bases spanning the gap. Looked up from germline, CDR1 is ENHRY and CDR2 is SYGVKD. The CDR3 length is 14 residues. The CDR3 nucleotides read TGTGCCATCAGTGATCAGGGAGGAATAGATACGCAGTATTTT. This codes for CAISDQGGIDTQYF.

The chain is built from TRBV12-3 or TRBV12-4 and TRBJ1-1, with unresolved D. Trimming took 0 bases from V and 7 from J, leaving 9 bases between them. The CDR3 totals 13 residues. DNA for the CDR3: TGTGCCAGCAGTTTAGCGAGGTCATTTGAAGCTTTCTTT. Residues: CASSLARSFEAFF.

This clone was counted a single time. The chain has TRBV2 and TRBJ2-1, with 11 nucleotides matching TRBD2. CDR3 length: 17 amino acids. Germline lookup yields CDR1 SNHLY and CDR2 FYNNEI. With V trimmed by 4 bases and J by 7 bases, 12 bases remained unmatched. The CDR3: CASSGLRLAGMGNEQFF. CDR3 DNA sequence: TGTGCCAGCAGTGGGTTGAGACTAGCGGGAATGGGAAATGAGCAGTTCTTC.

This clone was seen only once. CDR3: CASSLEAGTYNEQFF. In DNA form, the CDR3 reads TGTGCCAGCAGCTTGGAAGCGGGGACGTACAATGAGCAGTTCTTC. This sequence joins TRBV5-4 and TRBJ2-1; TRBD2 agrees at 7 bases. CDR1 and CDR2 from the germline V gene are SGHNT and YYREEE (reference sequence). V lost 0 bases to trimming and J lost 4 bases; unmatched junction nucleotides: 4. The CDR3 has 15 residues. Using reference TRBV5-4 and TRBJ2-1 for the parts outside the CDR3, the full variable domain is ETGVTQSPTHLIKTRGQQVTLRCSSQSGHNTVSWYQQALGQGPQFIFQYYREEENGRGNFPPRFSGLQFPNYSSELNVNALELDDSALYLCASSLEAGTYNEQFFGPGTRLTVL.

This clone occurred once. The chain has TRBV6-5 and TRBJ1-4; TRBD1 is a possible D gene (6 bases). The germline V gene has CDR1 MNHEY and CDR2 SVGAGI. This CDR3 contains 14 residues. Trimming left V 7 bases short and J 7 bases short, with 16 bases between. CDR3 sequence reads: CASTPQGTIEKLFF. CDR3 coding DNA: TGTGCCAGCACCCCACAGGGAACGATTGAAAAACTGTTTTTT.

The CDR3 region has the DNA TGTGCCAGCAGCGCAGACCTCGGACATTCCCTTCTGAACACCGGGGAGCTGTTTTTT. Encoded protein: CASSADLGHSLLNTGELFF. This chain uses TRBV7-3 with TRBJ2-2; possible D gene TRBD1, 5 bases. The CDR3 spans 19 residues. Germline V lookup: CDR1 SGHTA, CDR2 FQGTGA. V lost 5 bases, J lost 1 base, and 23 bases lay in between.

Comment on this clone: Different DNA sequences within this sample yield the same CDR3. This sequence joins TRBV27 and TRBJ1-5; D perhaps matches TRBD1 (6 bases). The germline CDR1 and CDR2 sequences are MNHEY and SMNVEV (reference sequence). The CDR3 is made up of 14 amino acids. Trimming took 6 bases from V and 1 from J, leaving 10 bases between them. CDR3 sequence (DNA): TGTGCCAGCAGCCTTGGGGGCAGCAATCAGCCCCAGCATTTT. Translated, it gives CASSLGGSNQPQHF.

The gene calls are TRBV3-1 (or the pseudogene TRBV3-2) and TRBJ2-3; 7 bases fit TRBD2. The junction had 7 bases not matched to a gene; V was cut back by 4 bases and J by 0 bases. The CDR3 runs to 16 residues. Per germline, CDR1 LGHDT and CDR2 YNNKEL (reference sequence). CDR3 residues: CASSLWGGSSTDTQYF. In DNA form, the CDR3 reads TGTGCCAGCAGCCTCTGGGGGGGGTCCAGCACAGATACGCAGTATTTT.

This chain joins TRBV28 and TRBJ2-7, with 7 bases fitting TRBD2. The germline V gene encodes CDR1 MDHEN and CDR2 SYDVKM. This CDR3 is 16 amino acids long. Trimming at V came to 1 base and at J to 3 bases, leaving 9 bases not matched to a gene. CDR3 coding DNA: TGTGCCAGCAGTTTATATGGGAGCGGGGATGGCTACGAGCAGTACTTC. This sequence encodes CASSLYGSGDGYEQYF.

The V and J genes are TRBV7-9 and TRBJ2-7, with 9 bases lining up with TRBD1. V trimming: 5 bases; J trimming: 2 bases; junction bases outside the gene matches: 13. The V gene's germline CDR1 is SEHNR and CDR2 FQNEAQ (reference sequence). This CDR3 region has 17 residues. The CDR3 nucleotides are TGTGCCAGCAGCGCTAACCGGGACAGGGAGATCCCCTACGAGCAGTACTTC. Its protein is CASSANRDREIPYEQYF.

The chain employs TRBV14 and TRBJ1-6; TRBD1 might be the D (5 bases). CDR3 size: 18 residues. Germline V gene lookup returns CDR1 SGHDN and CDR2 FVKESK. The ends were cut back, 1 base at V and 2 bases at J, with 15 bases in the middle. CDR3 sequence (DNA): TGTGCCAGCAGCCAAGCGTTTGGGGCGCGGACCTATAATTCACCCCTCCACTTT. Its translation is CASSQAFGARTYNSPLHF.

CDR3 sequence (DNA): TGTGCCAGCCTTAGGGACAGTGGCTACACCTTC. It encodes CASLRDSGYTF. This rearrangement joins TRBV28 to TRBJ1-2, with 7 nucleotides matching TRBD1. Trimming removed 8 bases from V and 7 bases from J; junction bases left unmatched: 4. Germline assignment: CDR1 MDHEN and CDR2 SYDVKM. CDR3 size: 11 residues.

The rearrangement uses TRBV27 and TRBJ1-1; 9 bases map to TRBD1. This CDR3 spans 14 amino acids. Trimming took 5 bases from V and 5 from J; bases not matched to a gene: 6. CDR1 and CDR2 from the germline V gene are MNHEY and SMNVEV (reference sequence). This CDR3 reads CASSLTGGGTEAFF. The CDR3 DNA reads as TGTGCCAGCAGTCTGACAGGGGGTGGGACTGAAGCTTTCTTT.

In DNA form, the CDR3 reads TGTGCCAGCAGCACAATCGCTGGGCGGGTTAGCACAGATACGCAGTATTTT. This codes for CASSTIAGRVSTDTQYF. This sequence joins TRBV7-2 and TRBJ2-3; tentative D call: TRBD2 (5 bases). V was shortened by 5 bases and J by 0 bases, with 18 bases between the two germline ends. Germline V gene sequence: CDR1 SGHTA, CDR2 FQGNSA. This CDR3 has 17 amino acids.

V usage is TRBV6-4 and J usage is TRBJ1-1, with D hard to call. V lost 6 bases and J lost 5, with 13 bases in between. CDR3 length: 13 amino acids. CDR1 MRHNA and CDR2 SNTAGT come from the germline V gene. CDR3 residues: CASSDGEGTEAFF. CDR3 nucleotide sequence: TGTGCCAGCAGCGACGGGGAGGGAACTGAAGCTTTCTTT.